This entry describes one T cell receptor (beta chain). Its specificity is unknown. CDR1 is SGHNT and CDR2 is YENEEA in the germline V gene. The CDR3 consists of 15 residues. V shed 5 bases and J 3 bases; nucleotides not matched to a gene: 7. The data were obtained in a study of T cell responses to AZD1222 COVID-19 vaccine. Study conclusions and caveats: Two doses of AZD1222 preceded a rise in Spike-specific TCR breadth and depth. Close to half of spike-specific TCRs reportedly recognize unmutated variant regions.

Second-dose recipients at about 4 or about 12 weeks were treated as one pooled group. TCRdb's copy holds only in-frame clones and misses some; the assay was immunoSEQ multiplex PCR. The repertoire has about 110,000 clones, 90% of them found once; the top ten carry 7.5% to 9%. The TCR comes from an adult who received the AZD1222 COVID-19 vaccine. Specimen: peripheral blood, collected 28 days after the second AZD1222 dose. This sequence joins TRBV11-3 and TRBJ2-5, with 9 bases matching TRBD2. CDR3 residues: CASSPSGGRKETQYF. CDR3 nucleotide sequence: TGTGCCAGCAGCCCGAGCGGGGGGCGGAAAGAGACCCAGTACTTC.